Listed below are T cell receptor beta chains from one sample, sequenced in a study of blood T cell repertoires in COVID-19. Clones were read by immunoSEQ multiplex PCR, and TCRdb kept only the in-frame ones, dropping some. The sample carries approximately 210,000 clones, 82% recorded once. The specimen was PBMCs or T cells enriched from blood (not recorded which). Receptors were obtained from a woman aged 60 to 75 who had recovered from COVID-19. The CDR3 runs from the conserved cysteine through the conserved F or W. The D gene is left open where the match is weak. Expanded clones are given a class, and other clones once, few, many or no size at all.

abundance,d_gene,v_gene,j_gene,CDR3nt,CDR3aa
.,.,TRBV29-1,TRBJ2-7,TGCAGCGTTGCCCCCGCTCGAGCGAGATACGAGCAGTACTTC,CSVAPARARYEQYF
.,TRBD2,TRBV29-1,TRBJ2-3,TGCAGCGTTGAGACTACTAGCGCCACAGATACGCAGTATTTT,CSVETTSATDTQYF
.,TRBD2,TRBV4-2,TRBJ2-3,TGTGCCAGCAGCCAAGAAGCGGGATTTGGCACAGATACGCAGTATTTT,CASSQEAGFGTDTQYF
few,.,TRBV27,TRBJ1-4,TGTGCCAGCAGTTTATCTGCAGATGTTAATGAAAAACTGTTTTTT,CASSLSADVNEKLFF
.,TRBD2,TRBV19,TRBJ2-1,TGTGCCAGTAGTTCCTCCTGGGGTAGCGGGAAGGACAATGAGCAGTTCTTC,CASSSSWGSGKDNEQFF
.,.,TRBV2,TRBJ1-2,TGTGCCAGTCTCCAGTCCGAGGGAACATATAACTATGGCTACACCTTC,CASLQSEGTYNYGYTF
.,.,TRBV18,TRBJ1-5,TGTGCCAGCTCACCAGTGACAGCCAACAATCAGCCCCAGCATTTT,CASSPVTANNQPQHF
.,TRBD1,TRBV7-9,TRBJ1-2,TGTGCCAGCAGCTTAGCACAGGGGGACGGCTACACCTTC,CASSLAQGDGYTF
.,.,TRBV5-4,TRBJ2-3,TGTGCCAGCAGCTTGGAACGTTCGGGGATCAGCACAGATACGCAGTATTTT,CASSLERSGISTDTQYF
.,TRBD1,TRBV14,TRBJ2-7,TGTGCCAGCAGCCTCTCAGGACAGGGGGCCTACGAGCAGTACTTC,CASSLSGQGAYEQYF
.,TRBD1,TRBV3-1/TRBV3-2,TRBJ2-1,TGTGCCAGCAGCCAAGATTGGGCAGGGGGCAGCAATGAGCAGTTCTTC,CASSQDWAGGSNEQFF
few,TRBD2,TRBV9,TRBJ2-1,TGTGCCAGCAGCGCGGGACTAGCGGTTCGTGAGCAGTTCTTC,CASSAGLAVREQFF
.,.,TRBV7-2,TRBJ2-1,TGTGCCAGCCGCCTGACTGCTGCTTCTAATGAGCAGTTCTTC,CASRLTAASNEQFF
.,.,TRBV9,TRBJ2-3,TGTGCCAGCAGCTCGTCCGTCCAGTCCCAAACCACATTT,CASSSSVQSQTTF
.,TRBD2,TRBV13,TRBJ2-3,TGTGCCAGCAGCTTAAATTCCCCTAGCGGGGGGGTTTTCACAGATACGCAGTATTTT,CASSLNSPSGGVFTDTQYF
.,.,TRBV21-1,TRBJ2-5,TGTGCCAGCAAGGGGGGGGCCAGGGGCATGGTTCAATACCAAGAGACCCAGTACTTC,CASKGGARGMVQYQETQYF
few,TRBD2,TRBV3-1/TRBV3-2,TRBJ2-7,TGTGCCAGCAGCCTCTGGACTAGCGGGAGTGGGCAGTACTTC,CASSLWTSGSGQYF
.,.,TRBV7-9,TRBJ1-6,TGTGCCAGCAGCCTGGAGGCCGGGAATAATTCACCCCTCCACTTT,CASSLEAGNNSPLHF
.,.,TRBV19,TRBJ1-1,TGTGCCAGTGGGCCCTCGGGGGGCACTGAAGCTTTCTTT,CASGPSGGTEAFF
.,.,TRBV15,TRBJ2-5,TGTGCCACCAGCAGAGCGAGTGAGACCCAGTACTTC,CATSRASETQYF
.,.,TRBV19,TRBJ1-1,TGTGCCAGTAGTCTCTCAGGGCTGAACACTGAAGCTTTCTTT,CASSLSGLNTEAFF
.,.,TRBV4-3,TRBJ1-2,TGCGCCAGCAGCCAAGGGGCAGGGGTTGGCTATGGCTACACCTTC,CASSQGAGVGYGYTF
.,TRBD1,TRBV6-5,TRBJ1-4,TGTGCCAGCAATACACAGGGGTACGAAAAACTGTTTTTT,CASNTQGYEKLFF
few,TRBD1,TRBV19,TRBJ1-1,TGTGCCAGTAGCCTTAAGGGACAGGGGGCGTTTGAAGCTTTCTTT,CASSLKGQGAFEAFF
.,.,TRBV3-1/TRBV3-2,TRBJ1-6,TGTGCCAGCAGCCAGAAGGGGAATTCACCCCTCCACTTT,CASSQKGNSPLHF
.,.,TRBV11-2,TRBJ2-5,TGTGCCAGCAGCCTTCCGGGGGGCGGAGGGGAGACCCAGTACTTC,CASSLPGGGGETQYF